This T cell receptor beta chain was documented in a study of blood T cell repertoires in COVID-19. Whole-study context: The origin of the acute and convalescent COVID-19 samples was the United States, Italy and Spain. PBMCs, B-cell-depleted T cells, or T cells were the source of the cDNA or gDNA that made up the material.

In the original analysis: It was from reference gene primer amplification that nucleated cell counts were estimated. Assay used: immunoSEQ multiplex PCR; TCRdb lists only in-frame clones, some missing. V and J calls and clone size are those listed in that table; D and trimming were worked out from the DNA. The sample includes 45,000 to 65,000 clones, roughly nine tenths of them seen just once. This CDR3 contains 15 residues. Trimming shortened V by 1 base and J by 0 bases, and 7 bases separated the two germline ends. Germline CDR1 is SGDLS and CDR2 is YYNGEE. Material: peripheral blood. This clonotype was sampled from a man in his sixties with active COVID-19. The chain has TRBV9 and TRBJ2-2; possible D gene TRBD1, 5 bases. This CDR3 reads CASSVQGSNTGELFF. The DNA for the CDR3 is TGTGCCAGCAGCGTACAGGGATCGAACACCGGGGAGCTGTTTTTT.